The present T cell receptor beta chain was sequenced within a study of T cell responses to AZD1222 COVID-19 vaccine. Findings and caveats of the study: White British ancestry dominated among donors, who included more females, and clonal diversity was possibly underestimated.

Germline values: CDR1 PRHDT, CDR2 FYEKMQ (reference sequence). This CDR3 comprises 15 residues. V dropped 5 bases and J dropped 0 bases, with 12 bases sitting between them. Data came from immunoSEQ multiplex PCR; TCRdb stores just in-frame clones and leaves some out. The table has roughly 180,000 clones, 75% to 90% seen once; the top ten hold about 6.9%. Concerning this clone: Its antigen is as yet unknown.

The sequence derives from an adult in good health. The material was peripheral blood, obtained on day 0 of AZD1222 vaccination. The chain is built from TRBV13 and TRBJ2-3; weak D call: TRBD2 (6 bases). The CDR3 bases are TGTGCCAGCAGCCCAATAGCGGAAAGCACAGATACGCAGTATTTT. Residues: CASSPIAESTDTQYF.